This T cell receptor beta chain is drawn from a study of blood T cell repertoires in COVID-19. Study details: The study drew acute and convalescent COVID-19 samples from the United States, Italy and Spain. Sample material is recorded as cDNA or gDNA derived from T cells, B-cell-depleted T cells, or PBMCs.

Authors' processing steps: Amplifying reference gene primers gave estimates of nucleated cell counts. The table came from immunoSEQ multiplex PCR; TCRdb's copy has only in-frame clones and leaves some out. Clone size and the V and J calls come from that table; the DNA yielded D and trimming. The sample has 140,000 to 150,000 clones, approximately 90% seen once. CDR3 size: 15 residues. Trimming took 1 base from V and 3 from J; bases not matched to a gene: 6. Germline V lookup: CDR1 SNHLY, CDR2 FYNNEI. This TCR came from a woman between 45 and 65 years old with active or convalescent COVID-19. The V gene is TRBV2, the J gene TRBJ2-7; 7 positions match TRBD1. The source material was peripheral blood. CDR3 coding DNA: TGTGCCAGCAGTGAAGTGGGGACAGTCGACTACGAGCAGTACTTC. Its translation is CASSEVGTVDYEQYF. Based on the CDR3 plus reference TRBV2 and TRBJ2-7, the full variable domain is EPEVTQTPSHQVTQMGQEVILRCVPISNHLYFYWYRQILGQKVEFLVSFYNNEISEKSEIFDDQFSVERPDGSNFTLKIRSTKLEDSAMYFCASSEVGTVDYEQYFGPGTRLTVT.